The 4 T cell receptor beta chains in this list originate from one sample, sequenced in a study of blood T cell repertoires in COVID-19. Profiling relied on immunoSEQ multiplex PCR, and the TCRdb table lists in-frame clones only, not all of them. The data contain approximately 220,000 clones, about 85% of them singletons. Sequencing input: peripheral blood. Receptor source: a man between 50 and 59 years old who had recovered from COVID-19.

The rearrangement uses TRBV19 and TRBJ2-1; 10 positions agree with TRBD1. Germline V gene lookup returns CDR1 LNHDA and CDR2 SQIVND (reference sequence). Trimming at V came to 3 bases and at J to 9 bases, leaving 5 bases not matched to a gene. The CDR3 runs 14 residues. CDR3 residues: CASSMMTGGSEQFF. The CDR3, as DNA: TGTGCCAGTAGTATGATGACAGGGGGCAGTGAGCAGTTCTTC. The complete variable domain, with remaining parts taken from reference TRBV19 and TRBJ2-1, reads DGGITQSPKYLFRKEGQNVTLSCEQNLNHDAMYWYRQDPGQGLRLIYYSQIVNDFQKGDIAEGYSVSREKKESFPLTVTSAQKNPTAFYLCASSMMTGGSEQFFGPGTRLTVL.

As regards this clone: A read error may account for a junction end that differs from germline. V is TRBV19 and J is TRBJ2-4; 7 bases line up with TRBD1. This CDR3 has 13 residues. The germline gives CDR1 LNHDA, CDR2 SQIVND (reference sequence). The CDR3 nucleotides read TGTGCCAGTAGGATAGACAGGGTGGGCATTCAGTACTTC. This codes for CASRIDRVGIQYF.

CDR3 DNA: TGTGCCAGCAGCGTAGAAGCGGGAGGGACCTGGCCCTACGAGCAGTACTTC. This encodes CASSVEAGGTWPYEQYF. This chain links TRBV9 with TRBJ2-7; 10 bases fit TRBD2. The junction had 8 bases not matched to a gene; V was cut back by 0 bases and J by 2 bases. The CDR3 has 17 amino acids. CDR1 and CDR2 (germline): SGDLS, YYNGEE.

This clone was picked up one time. J is TRBJ2-1 and V is TRBV2; TRBD1 might be the D (6 bases). The germline CDR1 and CDR2 sequences are SNHLY and FYNNEI. The CDR3 runs to 13 residues. V lost 9 bases to trimming and J lost 6 bases, with 15 bases between them. CDR3: CARDSAVTNEQFF. CDR3 DNA: TGTGCCAGGGACAGTGCTGTGACCAATGAGCAGTTCTTC. The complete variable domain, with remaining parts taken from reference TRBV2 and TRBJ2-1, reads EPEVTQTPSHQVTQMGQEVILRCVPISNHLYFYWYRQILGQKVEFLVSFYNNEISEKSEIFDDQFSVERPDGSNFTLKIRSTKLEDSAMYFCARDSAVTNEQFFGPGTRLTVL.